This TCR beta chain originates from a study of blood T cell repertoires in COVID-19. The protocol was immunoSEQ multiplex PCR, while the TCRdb copy is restricted to in-frame clones and leaves out a portion. The sample lists 100,000 to 150,000 clones; approximately 80% were seen once. Germline V gene sequence: CDR1 KGHDR, CDR2 SFDVKD. This CDR3 has 15 residues. Trimming stripped 0 bases from V and 5 bases from J, with 10 bases between. The sequenced sample consisted of peripheral blood. This receptor was obtained from a man aged 65-85 years with acute or convalescent COVID-19. This chain links TRBV24-1 with TRBJ1-5; a possible D gene is TRBD1 (6 bases). CDR3 amino acids: CATSDLSRGDQPQHF. CDR3 nucleotides: TGTGCCACCAGTGATTTGTCCAGGGGAGATCAGCCCCAGCATTTT.